This T cell receptor (beta chain) was obtained from a study of regulatory T cells in long-lasting Graves disease. Study context: By definition, persistent Graves' disease involved antithyroid drugs for over 5 years alongside positive TSH receptor antibodies. Broader study findings: A greater number of public clonotypes (more than 2,500) was shared by persistent patients than by new patients (around 1,000).

Researchers made TCR beta libraries by using iRepertoire HTBI primers and running Arm-PCR on CDR3 regions. TCRdb processed the multiplex PCR reads anew with MiXCR; each CDR3 protein has one entry. The sample has under 500,000 distinct CDR3 sequences; under 25% are singletons. Stated time point: persistent/refractory GD, antithyroid drugs over 5 years with positive TRAb. The TCR library was made from RNA that had been extracted from PBMCs in TRIzol. This clonotype was detected once. Its antigen is currently unknown. CDR1 and CDR2 (germline): SGHDT, YYEEEE. The CDR3 extends over 15 amino acids. Trimming removed 1 base from V and 8 bases from J, with 18 bases in between.

The genes are TRBV5-6 and TRBJ1-2; D may be TRBD1 (5 bases). The clonotype comes from a female donor with Graves disease. Specimen: peripheral blood mononuclear cells (PBMCs), collected when the disease was refractory, from a patient treated with antithyroid drugs. The CDR3 nucleotides read TGTGCCAGCAGCTTGCAGGGCGCCTCAACGTTGGGCTACACCTTC. Protein sequence: CASSLQGASTLGYTF.